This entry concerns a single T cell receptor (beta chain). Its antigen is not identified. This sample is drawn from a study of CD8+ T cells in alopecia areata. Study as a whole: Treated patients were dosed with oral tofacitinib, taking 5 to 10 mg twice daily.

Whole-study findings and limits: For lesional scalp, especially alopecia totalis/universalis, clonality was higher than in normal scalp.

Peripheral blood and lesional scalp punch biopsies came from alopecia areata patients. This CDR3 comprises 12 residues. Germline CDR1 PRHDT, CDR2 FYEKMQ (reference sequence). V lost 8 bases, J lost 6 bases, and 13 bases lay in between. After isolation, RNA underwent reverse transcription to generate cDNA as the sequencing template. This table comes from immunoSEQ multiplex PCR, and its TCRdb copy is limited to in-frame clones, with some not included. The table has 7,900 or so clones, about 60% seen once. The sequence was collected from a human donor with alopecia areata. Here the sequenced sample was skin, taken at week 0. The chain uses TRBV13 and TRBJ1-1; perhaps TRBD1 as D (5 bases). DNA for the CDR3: TGTGCCAGCGGGGCAGTGAGGTCTGAAGCTTTCTTT. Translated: CASGAVRSEAFF.